Presented here are 26 T cell receptor beta chains from one specimen sequenced in a study of human T cells and chemical hapten exposure. The sample's time point: patch test 3, about 24 weeks after DPC sensitization. The treatment denotes: therapeutic diphenylcyclopropenone sensitization with weekly scalp DPC. The authors extracted total RNA from unfractionated whole blood. Using its own MiXCR run on the RACE reads, TCRdb lists one record per CDR3 protein. The sample has 30,000 to 40,000 distinct CDR3 sequences, over 7.5% seen once; the top ten hold 26%. Material: whole blood, obtained in connection with sensitization to the hapten diphenylcyclopropenone (DPC). Receptors were obtained from a man aged 45-65 years with alopecia areata. Some clones in this sample may be carry-over from other donors' samples.

This chain connects TRBV7-8 to TRBJ2-6; 8 nucleotides agree with TRBD1. CDR1 is SGHVS, CDR2 FQNEAQ, per germline. With 4 bases clipped from V and 0 bases from J, the junction kept 14 bases outside the gene matches. The CDR3 contains 20 residues. DNA for the CDR3: TGTGCCAGCAGCTATTCCTTACGGGGACAGGCCGACTCTGGGGCCAACGTCCTGACTTTC. Translation: CASSYSLRGQADSGANVLTF.

Ten or more counts support this clonotype. J is TRBJ1-1 and V is TRBV3-1; 8 bases agree with TRBD1. The CDR3 runs 15 residues. J gave up 1 base and V 1 base, and 2 bases lay outside the gene matches. CDR1 is LGHDT, CDR2 YNNKEL, per germline (reference sequence). In DNA, the CDR3 is TGTGCCAGCAGCCAAGGGACAGGGCGGAACACTGAAGCTTTCTTT. It codes for CASSQGTGRNTEAFF.

This clonotype came up many times. The V call is TRBV3-1, the J call TRBJ2-7, with D uncertain. Germline assignment: CDR1 LGHDT and CDR2 YNNKEL (reference sequence). Trimming took 0 bases from V and 4 from J, leaving 13 bases between them. This CDR3 contains 15 residues. The CDR3 DNA sequence: TGTGCCAGCAGCCAAGACTACTCCGGATCATACGAGCAGTACTTC. It yields the protein CASSQDYSGSYEQYF.

The chain links TRBV6-1 to TRBJ2-2; possibly TRBD2 for D (6 bases). Germline loops: CDR1 MNHNS, CDR2 SASEGT. V shed 6 bases and J shed 0 bases, with 23 bases lying between them. CDR3 length: 19 residues. The CDR3 region is CASRGGAGSIISNTGELFF. The DNA of the CDR3 is TGTGCCAGCAGGGGAGGCGCCGGGTCAATAATCTCGAACACCGGGGAGCTGTTTTTT.

This clonotype has just a few counts. J is TRBJ2-7 and V is TRBV28, with TRBD1 matching 8 bases. The CDR3 is 17 residues long. Germline V gene lookup returns CDR1 MDHEN and CDR2 SYDVKM. Unmatched junction bases numbered 19, after V lost 5 bases and J lost 7 bases. The CDR3 DNA follows: TGTGCCAGCAGTACCCCCTCTCAGGGGGCCCGGGGTGTAGAGCAGTACTTC. Protein sequence: CASSTPSQGARGVEQYF.

There are many counts of this clonotype. V and J are TRBV29-1 and TRBJ2-2; D may match TRBD1 or TRBD2 (6 bases each). This CDR3 contains 13 residues. Germline assignment: CDR1 SQVTM and CDR2 ANQGSEA. Deletions cut 4 bases from V and 3 bases from J, with 9 bases between. The CDR3 DNA reads as TGCAGCGTTGTAGGGGGGTACACCGGGGAGCTGTTTTTT. Translation gives CSVVGGYTGELFF.

This sequence joins TRBV29-1 and TRBJ2-1; TRBD2 matches at 8 bases. The CDR3 contains 11 residues. CDR1 is SQVTM, CDR2 ANQGSEA, per germline. The J segment lost 10 bases and the V segment lost 5 bases, leaving 4 bases of the junction unmatched. The CDR3 nucleotides read TGCAGCGTTCTTAGCGGGAAAGAGCAGTTCTTC. It yields the protein CSVLSGKEQFF.

The sample holds many counts of this clonotype. V is TRBV20-1 and J is TRBJ2-4, with no clear D. The CDR3 covers 14 residues. Germline CDR1 is DFQATT and CDR2 is SNEGSKA (reference sequence). Between the trimmed V and J ends, which lost 5 bases and 1 base, there was a span of 12 bases. CDR3 nucleotide sequence: TGCAGTGCTGAAAGAGATCCCGCCAAAAACATTCAGTACTTC. Residues: CSAERDPAKNIQYF.

This chain links TRBV10-1 with TRBJ2-5; D is unresolved. The V and J ends lost 2 bases and 9 bases respectively, with 10 bases between them. Germline lookup yields CDR1 WNHNN and CDR2 SYGVQD (reference sequence). The CDR3 has 12 residues. The CDR3 protein is CASSEGPQAQYF. The DNA of the CDR3 is TGCGCCAGCAGTGAGGGCCCCCAGGCCCAGTACTTC.

The sample holds many counts of this clonotype. J is TRBJ2-6 and V is TRBV28, with D hard to call. In germline, CDR1 is MDHEN, CDR2 SYDVKM. Trimming stripped 8 bases from V and 4 bases from J, with 12 bases between. CDR3 length: 14 residues. Here the CDR3 reads CASFSPRGANVLTF. For the CDR3, the DNA is TGTGCCAGCTTTAGTCCCCGGGGGGCCAACGTCCTGACTTTC.

The chain couples TRBV7-9 to TRBJ2-1; D is undetermined. V lost 5 bases and J 7 bases, leaving 12 bases between the germline ends. The CDR3 length is 13 residues. CDR1 SEHNR and CDR2 FQNEAQ come from the germline V gene (reference sequence). This CDR3 is CASSPQTQNEQFF. The DNA of the CDR3 is TGTGCCAGCAGCCCCCAGACCCAGAATGAGCAGTTCTTC.

This clonotype was recorded many times. The DNA of the CDR3 is TGCAGCGTTGAGGGAATGACCCGACAGGGGTTTACCTACAATGAGCAGTTCTTC. It translates to CSVEGMTRQGFTYNEQFF. This chain joins TRBV29-1 and TRBJ2-1, with 8 nucleotides matching TRBD1. The germline V gene has CDR1 SQVTM and CDR2 ANQGSEA. The CDR3 is made up of 18 amino acids. Trimming took 3 bases from V and 2 from J; bases not matched to a gene: 15.

This clonotype came up many times. The chain joins TRBV30 to TRBJ2-2, with 9 bases lining up with TRBD1. The CDR3 contains 14 residues. With 4 bases clipped from V and 6 bases from J, the junction kept 6 bases outside the gene matches. Germline CDR1 reads GTSNPN; CDR2 reads SVGIG (reference sequence). CDR3 amino acids: CAWKGQGGSGELFF. The CDR3 nucleotides are TGTGCCTGGAAGGGACAGGGAGGGTCCGGGGAGCTGTTTTTT.

This clonotype was seen at least ten times. This chain joins TRBV6-2 or TRBV6-3 and TRBJ2-2; D might be TRBD1 (6 bases). Germline CDR1 reads MNHEY; CDR2 reads SVGEGT. The CDR3 covers 15 residues. V was trimmed by 5 bases and J by 3 bases, leaving 13 bases between them. Here the CDR3 reads CASSPPQGYTGELFF. CDR3 nucleotide sequence: TGTGCCAGCAGTCCCCCCCAGGGGTACACCGGGGAGCTGTTTTTT.

The V call is TRBV28, the J call TRBJ2-3; D perhaps matches TRBD2 (6 bases). The germline CDR1 and CDR2 sequences are MDHEN and SYDVKM. The ends were cut back, 7 bases at V and 2 bases at J, with 10 bases in the middle. The CDR3 has 13 residues. CDR3 DNA: TGTGCCAGCACCGGGACTGTCACAGATACGCAGTATTTT. This codes for CASTGTVTDTQYF. The entire variable domain, with the rest obtained from reference TRBV28 and TRBJ2-3, is as follows: DVKVTQSSRYLVKRTGEKVFLECVQDMDHENMFWYRQDPGLGLRLIYFSYDVKMKEKGDIPEGYSVSREKKERFSLILESASTNQTSMYLCASTGTVTDTQYFGPGTRLTVL.

Ten or more counts support this clonotype. The chain combines TRBV29-1 with TRBJ1-1; tentative D call: TRBD1 (5 bases). Trimming took 4 bases from V and 3 from J, leaving 12 bases between them. The CDR3 loop spans 13 amino acids. Germline lookup yields CDR1 SQVTM and CDR2 ANQGSEA. The CDR3 bases are TGCAGCGTTGCAGGGCTACGGGACACTGAAGCTTTCTTT. Translated: CSVAGLRDTEAFF.

Only a few counts were recorded for this clonotype. This chain uses TRBV28 with TRBJ2-2; D ambiguous. Trimming took off 3 bases at V and 9 bases at J, with 8 bases between the two ends. This CDR3 contains 12 residues. Germline CDR1 MDHEN, CDR2 SYDVKM. CDR3 in amino acids: CASSFLSRELFF. The CDR3 bases are TGTGCCAGCAGTTTTCTATCTCGGGAGCTGTTTTTT.

This rearrangement joins TRBV2 to TRBJ2-7; D is unclear. The CDR3 extends over 13 amino acids. V lost 6 bases, J lost 3 bases, and 12 bases lay in between. The germline V gene encodes CDR1 SNHLY and CDR2 FYNNEI. CDR3 DNA sequence: TGTGCCAGCAGGACGGACGGGTTCTACGAGCAGTACTTC. Protein sequence: CASRTDGFYEQYF.

This clonotype has a handful of counts. The chain couples TRBV12-3 or TRBV12-4 to TRBJ1-5; a weak D match, TRBD1 (5 bases). V lost 3 bases and J 0 bases, leaving 9 bases between the germline ends. CDR3 length: 15 amino acids. The CDR3 protein is CASSLGQNSNQPQHF. CDR3 nucleotides: TGTGCCAGCAGTTTGGGGCAGAATAGCAATCAGCCCCAGCATTTT.

This clonotype was seen repeatedly, ten times or more. The chain carries TRBV12-3 or TRBV12-4 and TRBJ1-4; no reliable D call. Trimming left V 3 bases short and J 0 bases short, with 8 bases between. The CDR3 is made up of 15 amino acids. The CDR3 DNA follows: TGTGCCAGCAGTTTTTCCGTGTCAACTAATGAAAAACTGTTTTTT. Protein sequence: CASSFSVSTNEKLFF.

Only a few counts were recorded for this clonotype. The chain uses TRBV24-1 and TRBJ2-3, with D unresolved. CDR1 is KGHDR and CDR2 is SFDVKD in the germline V gene. Trimming took off 5 bases at V and 2 bases at J, with 10 bases between the two ends. CDR3 length equals 14 residues. CDR3 loop: CATSVEIFTDTQYF. Written as DNA, the CDR3 is TGTGCCACCAGTGTGGAGATTTTCACAGATACGCAGTATTTT.

The table lists this clonotype with many counts. V gene TRBV7-6 combines with J gene TRBJ2-7, with D perhaps matching TRBD1 (6 bases). The CDR3 loop spans 16 amino acids. Trimming removed 1 base at V and 1 base at J, with 14 bases between. The V gene's germline CDR1 is SGHVS and CDR2 FNYEAQ. The DNA of the CDR3 is TGTGCCAGCAGCTTAGTTCCAGGGGCCCCTTCCTACGAGCAGTACTTC. Amino acid sequence: CASSLVPGAPSYEQYF.

This clonotype was seen at least ten times. The chain employs TRBV6-2 or TRBV6-3 and TRBJ1-5; no definite D call. CDR1 and CDR2 (germline): MNHEY, SVGEGT. The CDR3 extends over 13 amino acids. V gave up 2 bases and J gave up 6 bases, with 8 bases separating them. The CDR3 coding sequence is TGTGCCAGCAGTTACAATGTATTTCAGCCCCAGCATTTT. This codes for CASSYNVFQPQHF.

Regarding this clonotype: One end of the junction fails to match germline, which may point to a read error. The rearrangement links TRBV12-3 or TRBV12-4 to TRBJ1-2; D is ambiguous. This CDR3 region has 12 residues. CDR3 nucleotides: TGTGCCAGCATTGGAGGGTTTGGTGGCTACTCCTTC. Translated: CASIGGFGGYSF.

This clonotype appeared many times. DNA of the CDR3: TGCGCCAGCAGCTTGGGTCTTGGGGGGCAATACAATGAGCAGTTCTTC. Translation gives CASSLGLGGQYNEQFF. The gene calls are TRBV5-1 and TRBJ2-1; D tentatively reads TRBD1 or TRBD2 (6 bases each). CDR3 size: 16 residues. Trimming took 0 bases from V and 4 from J, leaving 14 bases between them. Germline V gives CDR1 SGHRS, CDR2 YFSETQ. Supplemented by reference TRBV5-1 and TRBJ2-1, the full variable domain reads KAGVTQTPRYLIKTRGQQVTLSCSPISGHRSVSWYQQTPGQGLQFLFEYFSETQRNKGNFPGRFSGRQFSNSRSEMNVSTLELGDSALYLCASSLGLGGQYNEQFFGPGTRLTVL.

The chain joins TRBV10-3 to TRBJ2-7, with TRBD2 matching 10 bases. This CDR3 is built from 14 residues. Germline lookup yields CDR1 ENHRY and CDR2 SYGVKD. The V gene end was trimmed by 6 bases and the J gene end by 7 bases; junction bases not matched to a gene: 9. The CDR3 here is CAISPSGRAREQYF. In DNA, the CDR3 is TGTGCCATCAGCCCCAGCGGGAGGGCCAGGGAGCAGTACTTC.